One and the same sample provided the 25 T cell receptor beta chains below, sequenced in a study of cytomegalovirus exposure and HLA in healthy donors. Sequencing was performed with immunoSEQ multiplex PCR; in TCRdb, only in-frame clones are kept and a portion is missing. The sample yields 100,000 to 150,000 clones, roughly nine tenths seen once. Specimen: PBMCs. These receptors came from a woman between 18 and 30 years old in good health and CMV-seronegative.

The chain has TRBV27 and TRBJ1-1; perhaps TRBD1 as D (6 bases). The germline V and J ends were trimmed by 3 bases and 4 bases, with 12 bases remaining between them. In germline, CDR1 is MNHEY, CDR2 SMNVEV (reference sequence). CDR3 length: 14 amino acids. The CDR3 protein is CASSFDRPGTEAFF. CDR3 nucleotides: TGTGCCAGCAGTTTCGACAGGCCCGGCACTGAAGCTTTCTTT.

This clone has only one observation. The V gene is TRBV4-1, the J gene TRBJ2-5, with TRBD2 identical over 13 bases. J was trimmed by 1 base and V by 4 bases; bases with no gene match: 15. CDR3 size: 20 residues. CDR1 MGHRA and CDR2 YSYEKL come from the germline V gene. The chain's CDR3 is CASSPLPGLAGIPIQETQYF. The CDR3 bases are TGCGCCAGCAGCCCCTTACCGGGACTAGCGGGGATTCCAATCCAAGAGACCCAGTACTTC.

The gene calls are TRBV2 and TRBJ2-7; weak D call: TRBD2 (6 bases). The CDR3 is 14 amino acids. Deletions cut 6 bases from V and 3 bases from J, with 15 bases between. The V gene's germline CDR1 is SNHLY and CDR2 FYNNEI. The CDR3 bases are TGTGCCAGCAGAGGGACTTTTTTAAACTACGAGCAGTACTTC. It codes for CASRGTFLNYEQYF.

For the CDR3, the DNA is TGCAGCGTTGATCGCCTAGCGGGGGTGGTAGGGTTAGATACGCAGTATTTT. Amino acids: CSVDRLAGVVGLDTQYF. V usage is TRBV29-1 and J usage is TRBJ2-3; TRBD2 agrees at 10 bases. J gave up 5 bases and V 3 bases, and 14 bases lay outside the gene matches. Per the germline V gene, CDR1 is SQVTM and CDR2 is ANQGSEA. This CDR3 comprises 17 residues.

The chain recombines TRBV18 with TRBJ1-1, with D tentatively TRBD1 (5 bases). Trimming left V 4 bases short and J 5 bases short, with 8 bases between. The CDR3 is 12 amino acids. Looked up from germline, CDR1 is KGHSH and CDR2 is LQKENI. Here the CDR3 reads CASSQRGTEAFF. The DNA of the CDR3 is TGTGCCAGCTCACAAAGGGGAACTGAAGCTTTCTTT.

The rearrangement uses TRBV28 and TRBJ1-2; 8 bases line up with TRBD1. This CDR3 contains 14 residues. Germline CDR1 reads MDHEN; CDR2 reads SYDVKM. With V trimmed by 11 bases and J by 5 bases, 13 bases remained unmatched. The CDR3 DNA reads TGTGCCGCGACGGGGCAGGGGGCTTGGTATGGCTACACCTTC. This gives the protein CAATGQGAWYGYTF.

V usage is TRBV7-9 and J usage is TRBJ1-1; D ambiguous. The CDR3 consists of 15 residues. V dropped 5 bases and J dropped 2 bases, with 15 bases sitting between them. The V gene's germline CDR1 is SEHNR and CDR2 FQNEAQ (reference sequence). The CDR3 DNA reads TGTGCCAGCAGCCCTAAACCGGGAACTAACACTGAAGCTTTCTTT. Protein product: CASSPKPGTNTEAFF.

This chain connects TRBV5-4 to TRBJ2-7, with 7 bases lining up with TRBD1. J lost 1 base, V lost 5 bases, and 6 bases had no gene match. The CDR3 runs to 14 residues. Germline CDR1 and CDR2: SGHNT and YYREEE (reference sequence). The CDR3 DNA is TGTGCCAGCAGTTTTGGACAGGAGTCCTACGAGCAGTACTTC. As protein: CASSFGQESYEQYF.

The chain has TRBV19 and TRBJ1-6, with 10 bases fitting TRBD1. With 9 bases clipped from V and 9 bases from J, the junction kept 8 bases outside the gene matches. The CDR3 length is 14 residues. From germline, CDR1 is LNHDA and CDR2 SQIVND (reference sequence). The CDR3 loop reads CASETGTGASPLHF. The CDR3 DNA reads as TGTGCCAGCGAAACCGGGACAGGGGCTTCACCCCTCCACTTT.

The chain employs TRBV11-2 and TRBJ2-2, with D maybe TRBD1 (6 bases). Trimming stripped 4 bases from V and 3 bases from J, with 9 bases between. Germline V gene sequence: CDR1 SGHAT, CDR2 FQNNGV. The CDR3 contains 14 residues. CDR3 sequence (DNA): TGTGCCAGCAGCTGGGGGCAGTACACCGGGGAGCTGTTTTTT. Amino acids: CASSWGQYTGELFF.

The CDR3 sequence is CAIGGGNLNYNEQFF. DNA of the CDR3: TGTGCCATTGGGGGAGGTAATTTGAACTACAATGAGCAGTTCTTC. J is TRBJ2-1 and V is TRBV10-3; maybe TRBD2 (6 bases). The CDR3 loop spans 15 amino acids. V was shortened by 9 bases and J by 3 bases, with 18 bases between the two germline ends. From germline, CDR1 is ENHRY and CDR2 SYGVKD.

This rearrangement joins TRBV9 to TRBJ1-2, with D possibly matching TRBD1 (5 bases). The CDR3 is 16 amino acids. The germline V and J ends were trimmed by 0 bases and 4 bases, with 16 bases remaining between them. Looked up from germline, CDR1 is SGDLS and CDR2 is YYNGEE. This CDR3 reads CASSVAPGSGIYGYTF. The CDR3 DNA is TGTGCCAGCAGCGTAGCCCCCGGTTCAGGGATCTATGGCTACACCTTC.

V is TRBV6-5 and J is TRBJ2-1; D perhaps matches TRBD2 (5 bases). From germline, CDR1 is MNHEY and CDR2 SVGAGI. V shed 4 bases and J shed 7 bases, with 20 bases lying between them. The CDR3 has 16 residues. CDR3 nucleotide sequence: TGTGCCAGCAGTTTCGATACGAGCGGACTTGTGAATGAGCAGTTCTTC. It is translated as CASSFDTSGLVNEQFF.

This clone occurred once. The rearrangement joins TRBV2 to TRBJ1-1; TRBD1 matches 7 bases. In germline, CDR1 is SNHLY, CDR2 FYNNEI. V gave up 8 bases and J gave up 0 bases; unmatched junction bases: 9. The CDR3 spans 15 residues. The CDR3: CASGVQGPMNTEAFF. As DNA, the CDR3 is TGTGCCAGCGGCGTACAGGGGCCCATGAACACTGAAGCTTTCTTT.

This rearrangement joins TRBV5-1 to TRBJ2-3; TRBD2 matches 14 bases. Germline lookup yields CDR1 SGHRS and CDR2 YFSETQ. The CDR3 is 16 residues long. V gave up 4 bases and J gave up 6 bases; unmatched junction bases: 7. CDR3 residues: CASSPETSGGGDTQYF. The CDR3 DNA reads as TGCGCCAGCAGCCCGGAGACTAGCGGGGGGGGTGATACGCAGTATTTT.

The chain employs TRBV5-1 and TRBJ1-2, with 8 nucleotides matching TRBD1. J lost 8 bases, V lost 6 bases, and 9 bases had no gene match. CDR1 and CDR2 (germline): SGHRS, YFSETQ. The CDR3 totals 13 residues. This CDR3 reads CASTGQGAYGYTF. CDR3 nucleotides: TGCGCCAGCACGGGGCAGGGGGCTTACGGCTACACCTTC.

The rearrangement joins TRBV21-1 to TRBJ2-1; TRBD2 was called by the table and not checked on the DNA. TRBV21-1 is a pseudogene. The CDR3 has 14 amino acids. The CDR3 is CASSKGSGTTSQFF. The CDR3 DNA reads TGTGCCAGCAGCAAGGGTAGCGGGACTACGTCACAGTTCTTC.

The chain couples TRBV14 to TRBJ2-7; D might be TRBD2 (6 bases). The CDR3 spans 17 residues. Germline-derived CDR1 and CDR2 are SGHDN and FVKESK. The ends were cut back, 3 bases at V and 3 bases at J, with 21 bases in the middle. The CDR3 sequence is CASSQEDSGTGIYEQYF. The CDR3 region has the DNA TGTGCCAGCAGCCAGGAGGACTCCGGGACTGGGATCTACGAGCAGTACTTC.

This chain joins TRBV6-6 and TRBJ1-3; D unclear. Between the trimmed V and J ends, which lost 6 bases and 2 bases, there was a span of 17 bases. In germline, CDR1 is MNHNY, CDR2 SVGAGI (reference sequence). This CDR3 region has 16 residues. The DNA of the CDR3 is TGTGCCAGCAGGACGCAGGTAGCGGACCCTGGAAACACCATATATTTT. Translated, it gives CASRTQVADPGNTIYF.

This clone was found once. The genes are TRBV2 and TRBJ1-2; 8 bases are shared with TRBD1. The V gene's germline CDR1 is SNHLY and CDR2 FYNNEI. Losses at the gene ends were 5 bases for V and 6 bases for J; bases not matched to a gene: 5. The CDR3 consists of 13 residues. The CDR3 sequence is CASSTDRDHGYTF. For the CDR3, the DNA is TGTGCCAGCAGTACGGACAGGGACCATGGCTACACCTTC.

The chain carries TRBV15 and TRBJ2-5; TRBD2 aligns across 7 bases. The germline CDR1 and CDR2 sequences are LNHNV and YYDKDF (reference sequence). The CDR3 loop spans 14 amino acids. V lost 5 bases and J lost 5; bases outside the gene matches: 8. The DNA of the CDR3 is TGTGCCACCAGCGTCGGGGAGGGTGGGGAGACCCAGTACTTC. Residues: CATSVGEGGETQYF. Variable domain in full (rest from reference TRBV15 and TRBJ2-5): DAMVIQNPRYQVTQFGKPVTLSCSQTLNHNVMYWYQQKSSQAPKLLFHYYDKDFNNEADTPDNFQSRRPNTSFCFLDIRSPGLGDTAMYLCATSVGEGGETQYFGPGTRLLVL.

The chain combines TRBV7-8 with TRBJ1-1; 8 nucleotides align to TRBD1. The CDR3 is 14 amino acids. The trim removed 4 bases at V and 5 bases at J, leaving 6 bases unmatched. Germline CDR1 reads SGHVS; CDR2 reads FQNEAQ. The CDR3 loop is CASSSSDRDTEAFF. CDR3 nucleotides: TGTGCCAGCAGCTCCTCGGACAGGGATACTGAAGCTTTCTTT.

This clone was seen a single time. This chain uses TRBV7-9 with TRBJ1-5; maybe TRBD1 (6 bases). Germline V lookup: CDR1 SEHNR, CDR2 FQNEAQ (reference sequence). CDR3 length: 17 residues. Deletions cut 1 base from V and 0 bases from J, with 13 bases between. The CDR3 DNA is TGTGCCAGCAGCTTAGTACCGGACAGTTATAGCAATCAGCCCCAGCATTTT. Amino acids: CASSLVPDSYSNQPQHF. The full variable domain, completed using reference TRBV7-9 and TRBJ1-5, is DTGVSQNPRHKITKRGQNVTFRCDPISEHNRLYWYRQTLGQGPEFLTYFQNEAQLEKSRLLSDRFSAERPKGSFSTLEIQRTEQGDSAMYLCASSLVPDSYSNQPQHFGDGTRLSIL.

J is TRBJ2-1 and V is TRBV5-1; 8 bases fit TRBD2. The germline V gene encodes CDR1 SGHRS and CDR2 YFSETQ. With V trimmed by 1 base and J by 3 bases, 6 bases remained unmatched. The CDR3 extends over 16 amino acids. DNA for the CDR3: TGCGCCAGCAGCTTGCTCGGCGGGGGGATCTACAATGAGCAGTTCTTC. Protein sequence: CASSLLGGGIYNEQFF. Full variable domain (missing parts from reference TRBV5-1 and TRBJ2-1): KAGVTQTPRYLIKTRGQQVTLSCSPISGHRSVSWYQQTPGQGLQFLFEYFSETQRNKGNFPGRFSGRQFSNSRSEMNVSTLELGDSALYLCASSLLGGGIYNEQFFGPGTRLTVL.

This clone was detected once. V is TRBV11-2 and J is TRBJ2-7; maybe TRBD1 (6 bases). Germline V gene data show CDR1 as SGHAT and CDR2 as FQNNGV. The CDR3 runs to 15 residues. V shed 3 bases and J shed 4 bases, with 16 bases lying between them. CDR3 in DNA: TGTGCCAGCAGCTTCAGAAACAGGGATCCGTACGAGCAGTACTTC. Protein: CASSFRNRDPYEQYF.